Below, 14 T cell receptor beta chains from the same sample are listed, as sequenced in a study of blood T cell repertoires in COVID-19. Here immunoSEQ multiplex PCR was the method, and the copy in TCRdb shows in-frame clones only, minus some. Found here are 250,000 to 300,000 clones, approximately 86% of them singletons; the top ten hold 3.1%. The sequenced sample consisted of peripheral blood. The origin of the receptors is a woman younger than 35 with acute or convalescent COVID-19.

The CDR3 sequence: CASSLGRVYGPQHF. CDR3 nucleotide sequence: TGTGCCAGCAGCTTAGGCAGGGTTTATGGCCCCCAGCATTTT. The chain uses TRBV13 and TRBJ1-5; D might be TRBD1 (5 bases). Germline assignment: CDR1 PRHDT and CDR2 FYEKMQ (reference sequence). The CDR3 sequence is 14 residues long. V was cut by 0 bases and J by 10 bases, with 13 bases left in between.

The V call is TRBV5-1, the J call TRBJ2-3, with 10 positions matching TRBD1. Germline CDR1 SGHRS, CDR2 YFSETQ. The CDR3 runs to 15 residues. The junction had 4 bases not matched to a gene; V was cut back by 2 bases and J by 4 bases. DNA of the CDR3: TGCGCCAGCAGCTTACGGACAGGGGGTTCAGATACGCAGTATTTT. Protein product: CASSLRTGGSDTQYF.

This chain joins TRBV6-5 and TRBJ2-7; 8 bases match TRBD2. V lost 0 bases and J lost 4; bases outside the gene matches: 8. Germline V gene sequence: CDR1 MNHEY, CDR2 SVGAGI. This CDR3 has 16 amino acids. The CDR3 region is CASSYSRASGQYEQYF. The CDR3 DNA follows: TGTGCCAGCAGTTACTCGAGGGCTAGCGGGCAATACGAGCAGTACTTC.

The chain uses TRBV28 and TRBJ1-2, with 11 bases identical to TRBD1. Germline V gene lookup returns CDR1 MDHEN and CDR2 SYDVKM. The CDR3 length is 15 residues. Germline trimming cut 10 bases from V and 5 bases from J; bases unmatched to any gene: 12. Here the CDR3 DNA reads TGTGCCACCCCGAGCGGGACAGGGGGGTTGTATGGCTACACCTTC. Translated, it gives CATPSGTGGLYGYTF.

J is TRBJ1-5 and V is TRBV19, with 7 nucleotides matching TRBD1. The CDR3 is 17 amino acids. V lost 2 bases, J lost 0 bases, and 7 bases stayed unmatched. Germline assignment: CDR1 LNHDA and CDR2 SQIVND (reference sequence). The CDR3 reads CASSIYGTVYSNQPQHF. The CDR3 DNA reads TGTGCCAGTAGTATATATGGGACAGTTTATAGCAATCAGCCCCAGCATTTT.

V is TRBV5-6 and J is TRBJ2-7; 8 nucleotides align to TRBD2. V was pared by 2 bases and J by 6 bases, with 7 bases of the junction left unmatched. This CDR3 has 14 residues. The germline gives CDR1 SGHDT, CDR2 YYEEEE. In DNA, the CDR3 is TGTGCCAGCAGCTTTGGGAGCGGGAGCGGCGAGCAGTACTTC. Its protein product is CASSFGSGSGEQYF.

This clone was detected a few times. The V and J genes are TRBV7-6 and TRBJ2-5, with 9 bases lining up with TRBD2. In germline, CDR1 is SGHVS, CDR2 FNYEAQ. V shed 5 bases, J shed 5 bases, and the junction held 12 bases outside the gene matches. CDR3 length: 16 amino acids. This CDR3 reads CASSLAGTSLIETQYF. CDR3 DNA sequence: TGTGCCAGCAGCCTTGCCGGGACTAGCCTAATCGAGACCCAGTACTTC.

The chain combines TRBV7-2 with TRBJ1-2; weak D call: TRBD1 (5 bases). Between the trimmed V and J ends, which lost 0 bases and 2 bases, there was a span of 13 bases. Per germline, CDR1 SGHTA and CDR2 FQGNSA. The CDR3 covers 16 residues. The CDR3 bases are TGTGCCAGCAGCTTAGCGTATGGACAAGGCAACTATGGCTACACCTTC. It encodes CASSLAYGQGNYGYTF.

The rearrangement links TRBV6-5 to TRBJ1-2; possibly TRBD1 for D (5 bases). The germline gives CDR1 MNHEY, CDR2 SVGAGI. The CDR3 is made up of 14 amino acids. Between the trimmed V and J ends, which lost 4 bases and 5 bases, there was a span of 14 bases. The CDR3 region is CASSSLQGWYGYTF. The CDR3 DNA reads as TGTGCCAGCAGTTCTCTGCAGGGTTGGTATGGCTACACCTTC.

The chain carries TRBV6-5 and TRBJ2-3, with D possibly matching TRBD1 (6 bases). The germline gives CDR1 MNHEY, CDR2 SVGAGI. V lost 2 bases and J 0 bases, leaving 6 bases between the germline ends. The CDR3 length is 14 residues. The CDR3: CASSYDRSTDTQYF. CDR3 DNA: TGTGCCAGCAGTTACGACAGGAGCACAGATACGCAGTATTTT.

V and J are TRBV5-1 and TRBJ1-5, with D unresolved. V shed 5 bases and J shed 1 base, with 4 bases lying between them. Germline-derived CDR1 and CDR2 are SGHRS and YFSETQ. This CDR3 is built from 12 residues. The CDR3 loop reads CASSRSNQPQHF. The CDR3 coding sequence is TGCGCCAGCAGTAGAAGCAATCAGCCCCAGCATTTT.

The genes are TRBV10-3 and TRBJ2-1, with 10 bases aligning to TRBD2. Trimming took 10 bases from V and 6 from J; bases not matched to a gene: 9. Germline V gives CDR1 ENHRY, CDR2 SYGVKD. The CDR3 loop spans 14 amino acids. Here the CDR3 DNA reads TGTGCCACGGCCATAGCGGGAGGTCGCAATGAGCAGTTCTTC. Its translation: CATAIAGGRNEQFF.

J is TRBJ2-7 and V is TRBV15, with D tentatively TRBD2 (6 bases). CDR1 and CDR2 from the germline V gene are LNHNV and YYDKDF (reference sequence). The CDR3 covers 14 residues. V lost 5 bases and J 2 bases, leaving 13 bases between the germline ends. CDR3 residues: CATSAWGEPYEQYF. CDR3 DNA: TGTGCCACCAGCGCCTGGGGGGAACCCTACGAGCAGTACTTC.

The CDR3 coding sequence is TGTGCCAGCAGTAGTACAGAAGAAGCTTTCTTT. Translating gives CASSSTEEAFF. This rearrangement joins TRBV6-5 to TRBJ1-1; D remains unclear. The CDR3 loop spans 11 amino acids. The V gene's germline CDR1 is MNHEY and CDR2 SVGAGI. V lost 5 bases, J lost 8 bases, and 9 bases lay in between.